The next 28 T cell receptor beta chains were all read from a single sample in a study of T cell responses to AZD1222 COVID-19 vaccine. Only in-frame clones appear in the TCRdb table, and some are missing; sequencing was by immunoSEQ multiplex PCR. This table holds approximately 150,000 clones, approximately 91% found once. Sequenced material: peripheral blood, taken 28 days after the second AZD1222 dose. The origin of the receptors is an adult who received the AZD1222 COVID-19 vaccine.

The chain is built from TRBV11-3 and TRBJ2-1, with unresolved D. The CDR3 runs to 14 residues. Germline loops: CDR1 SGHNT, CDR2 YENEEA. Deletions cut 5 bases from V and 4 bases from J, with 12 bases between. For the CDR3, the DNA is TGTGCCAGCAGCCCCTCCGCGGAGTACAATGAGCAGTTCTTC. It encodes CASSPSAEYNEQFF.

The J gene is TRBJ1-3, the V gene TRBV11-3; D remains ambiguous. CDR3 size: 13 residues. V shed 3 bases and J shed 2 bases, with 5 bases lying between them. Per the germline V gene, CDR1 is SGHNT and CDR2 is YENEEA. CDR3 loop: CASSFTAGNTIYF. As DNA, the CDR3 is TGTGCCAGCAGCTTCACAGCTGGAAACACCATATATTTT.

This sequence joins TRBV19 and TRBJ1-4; D is possibly TRBD1 (5 bases). CDR3 length: 18 amino acids. The V end was cut by 7 bases, the J end by 6 bases, with 27 bases between. The germline gives CDR1 LNHDA, CDR2 SQIVND (reference sequence). The chain's CDR3 is CASTPVGQGAEMYEKLFF. The CDR3 DNA sequence: TGTGCCAGTACCCCGGTAGGCCAGGGCGCGGAAATGTATGAAAAACTGTTTTTT.

The V gene is TRBV7-2, the J gene TRBJ1-6; no firm D call. Germline values: CDR1 SGHTA, CDR2 FQGNSA. The CDR3 loop spans 15 amino acids. The V end lost 2 bases, the J end lost 9 bases, and 14 bases lay between the germline ends. Here the CDR3 reads CASSLWVALGSPLHF. As DNA, the CDR3 is TGTGCCAGCAGCTTATGGGTGGCTTTGGGTTCACCCCTCCACTTT.

This sequence joins TRBV19 and TRBJ1-2; 9 nucleotides align to TRBD1. Trimming cost V 4 bases and J 8 bases; bases outside gene matches: 14. This CDR3 is 16 amino acids long. CDR1 is LNHDA and CDR2 is SQIVND in the germline V gene (reference sequence). The DNA for the CDR3 is TGTGCCAGTAGTACCTGGACCCTCCGGGACAGGGAGGGCTACACCTTC. Amino acid sequence: CASSTWTLRDREGYTF.

Here the CDR3 DNA reads TGTGCCACCAGCAGAGATCCCCGCTCTGGAAACACCATATATTTT. This sequence encodes CATSRDPRSGNTIYF. V gene TRBV15 combines with J gene TRBJ1-3; D is unresolved. Germline lookup yields CDR1 LNHNV and CDR2 YYDKDF (reference sequence). The CDR3 is 15 amino acids. Deletions cut 0 bases from V and 0 bases from J, with 6 bases between.

The chain links TRBV21-1 to TRBJ1-1. TRBV21-1 represents a pseudogene. CDR3 length: 14 amino acids. DNA for the CDR3: TGTGCCAGCAGCAAAGTCCCGGGACTCACTGAAGCTTTCTTT. Residues: CASSKVPGLTEAFF.

The chain recombines TRBV6-5 with TRBJ1-5; D is unclear. Per germline, CDR1 MNHEY and CDR2 SVGAGI. V lost 5 bases and J lost 1, with 3 bases in between. The CDR3 sequence is 12 residues long. The DNA for the CDR3 is TGTGCCAGCAGTAACAGCAATCAGCCCCAGCATTTT. Translation: CASSNSNQPQHF.

This sequence joins TRBV29-1 and TRBJ1-2; the D gene is possibly TRBD1 (5 bases). The CDR3 extends over 12 amino acids. V was pared by 6 bases and J by 4 bases, with 12 bases between. CDR1 and CDR2 (germline): SQVTM, ANQGSEA. The CDR3 DNA is TGCAGCGTCGGACACGCGCCCTATGGCTACACCTTC. Amino acids: CSVGHAPYGYTF.

The chain couples TRBV6-2 or TRBV6-3 to TRBJ2-7; the D gene is possibly TRBD2 (7 bases). With 2 bases removed from V and 5 bases from J, the gap between germline ends came to 16 bases. Germline V lookup: CDR1 MNHEY, CDR2 SVGEGT. CDR3 length: 15 amino acids. In DNA, the CDR3 is TGTGCCAGCAGTTACGTGGGGGGGCTTCGGGACGAGCAGTACTTC. Encoded protein: CASSYVGGLRDEQYF.

The DNA of the CDR3 is TGTGCCATCAGTGTAGGAGGTTCGGCGGAGGGCTACACCTTC. Translated: CAISVGGSAEGYTF. This chain connects TRBV10-3 to TRBJ1-2; no firm D call. The CDR3 runs 14 residues. V shed 4 bases and J shed 8 bases, with 17 bases lying between them. The germline V gene encodes CDR1 ENHRY and CDR2 SYGVKD.

The chain recombines TRBV7-2 with TRBJ1-6, with D possibly matching TRBD1 (6 bases). Between the trimmed V and J ends, which lost 8 bases and 7 bases, there was a span of 12 bases. The germline V gene encodes CDR1 SGHTA and CDR2 FQGNSA. CDR3 length: 13 residues. The CDR3 loop is CASSRQGNSPLHF. DNA of the CDR3: TGTGCCAGCTCTAGGCAGGGGAATTCACCCCTCCACTTT.

The V gene is TRBV27, the J gene TRBJ1-5, with 7 bases identical to TRBD1. Germline V lookup: CDR1 MNHEY, CDR2 SMNVEV (reference sequence). There are 11 residues in the CDR3. V was pared by 11 bases and J by 7 bases, with 5 bases of the junction left unmatched. The CDR3: CAAGGGQPQHF. Here the CDR3 DNA reads TGTGCCGCAGGGGGGGGACAGCCCCAGCATTTT.

The J gene is TRBJ1-2, the V gene TRBV6-1; D remains unclear. The CDR3 sequence is 14 residues long. V was clipped by 2 bases and J by 7 bases, with 14 bases between them. CDR1 MNHNS and CDR2 SASEGT come from the germline V gene. The CDR3 DNA sequence: TGTGCCAGCAGTGAATGGATGGGGAAGAGTGGCTACACCTTC. Protein product: CASSEWMGKSGYTF.

The chain couples TRBV12-3 or TRBV12-4 to TRBJ2-2; D unresolved. The CDR3 sequence is 12 residues long. The V end was cut by 6 bases, the J end by 8 bases, with 10 bases between. The CDR3 here is CASSPRGGELFF. CDR3 sequence (DNA): TGTGCCAGCAGCCCCCGCGGTGGGGAGCTGTTTTTT.

This chain connects TRBV25-1 to TRBJ1-1; D remains ambiguous. The CDR3 has 9 amino acids. The V gene's germline CDR1 is MGHDK and CDR2 SYGVNS. DNA of the CDR3: TGTGCAGGATCTGTGGGAGCTTTCTTT. Its protein is CAGSVGAFF.

V usage is TRBV9 and J usage is TRBJ2-1, with 7 bases identical to TRBD2. CDR3 length: 16 residues. The germline V gene encodes CDR1 SGDLS and CDR2 YYNGEE. The ends lost 1 base at V and 2 bases at J; junction bases unmatched: 6. CDR3 residues: CASSVMLAGAYNEQFF. DNA for the CDR3: TGTGCCAGCAGCGTAATGCTCGCGGGGGCCTACAATGAGCAGTTCTTC.

The rearrangement uses TRBV18 and TRBJ1-3; no clear D gene. V dropped 2 bases and J dropped 8 bases, with 13 bases sitting between them. The CDR3 is 14 residues long. Germline lookup yields CDR1 KGHSH and CDR2 LQKENI. CDR3 coding DNA: TGTGCCAGCTCACCAACACCCATACTAGACACCATATATTTT. Translation: CASSPTPILDTIYF.

V is TRBV12-3 or TRBV12-4 and J is TRBJ1-1, with 7 bases matching TRBD1. CDR3 length equals 13 residues. The V and J ends lost 6 bases and 6 bases, in that order; junction bases with no gene match: 7. This chain's CDR3 is CASRPQGTSEAFF. CDR3 coding DNA: TGTGCCAGCAGACCACAGGGGACCTCTGAAGCTTTCTTT.

The rearrangement uses TRBV5-1 and TRBJ2-5; D not certain. With 7 bases removed from V and 3 bases from J, the gap between germline ends came to 13 bases. Germline-derived CDR1 and CDR2 are SGHRS and YFSETQ. The CDR3 consists of 13 residues. CDR3 amino acids: CASGTRKEETQYF. Written as DNA, the CDR3 is TGCGCCAGCGGAACAAGGAAGGAAGAGACCCAGTACTTC. Full variable domain (missing parts from reference TRBV5-1 and TRBJ2-5): KAGVTQTPRYLIKTRGQQVTLSCSPISGHRSVSWYQQTPGQGLQFLFEYFSETQRNKGNFPGRFSGRQFSNSRSEMNVSTLELGDSALYLCASGTRKEETQYFGPGTRLLVL.

The chain uses TRBV6-2 or TRBV6-3 and TRBJ1-1, with D possibly matching TRBD1 (6 bases). The CDR3 spans 16 residues. In germline, CDR1 is MNHEY, CDR2 SVGEGT. The V end lost 4 bases, the J end lost 6 bases, and 21 bases lay between the germline ends. The CDR3 DNA sequence: TGTGCCAGCAGTTCCACTTACGGTCGGGGGGCCGCTGAAGCTTTCTTT. This sequence encodes CASSSTYGRGAAEAFF.

The chain couples TRBV6-2 or TRBV6-3 to TRBJ1-1; D remains unclear. This CDR3 has 13 amino acids. Between the trimmed V and J ends, which lost 0 bases and 1 base, there was a span of 3 bases. Germline CDR1 reads MNHEY; CDR2 reads SVGEGT. CDR3 residues: CASSYSRNTEAFF. For the CDR3, the DNA is TGTGCCAGCAGTTACTCACGGAACACTGAAGCTTTCTTT.

The V gene is TRBV19, the J gene TRBJ2-3, with TRBD2 matching over 9 bases. The CDR3 runs 15 residues. V lost 6 bases, J lost 0 bases, and 4 bases stayed unmatched. The germline V gene encodes CDR1 LNHDA and CDR2 SQIVND (reference sequence). The CDR3 sequence is CASRASGGSTDTQYF. CDR3 in DNA: TGTGCCAGTAGAGCAAGCGGGGGGAGCACAGATACGCAGTATTTT.

The CDR3 DNA sequence: TGTGCCAGCAGTTACGCGGGACTAGCGGGAGCCGAGACCCAGTACTTC. The encoded protein is CASSYAGLAGAETQYF. The rearrangement links TRBV6-5 to TRBJ2-5; 14 bases line up with TRBD2. Germline CDR1 reads MNHEY; CDR2 reads SVGAGI. The CDR3 runs 16 residues. V shed 2 bases and J 5 bases; nucleotides not matched to a gene: 4.

This chain joins TRBV5-5 and TRBJ1-2; tentatively, D is TRBD1 (5 bases). The V gene lost 4 bases and the J gene lost 0 bases, with 13 bases spanning the gap. CDR3 length equals 15 residues. Germline V gene lookup returns CDR1 SGHKS and CDR2 YYEKEE (reference sequence). The CDR3 sequence: CASSPAGTTNYGYTF. In nucleotides, the CDR3 is TGTGCCAGCAGCCCGGCCGGGACGACTAACTATGGCTACACCTTC.

The CDR3 nucleotides are TGTGCCAGCAGTTTTTCACAGGGGGAGACCCAGTACTTC. Encoded protein: CASSFSQGETQYF. This sequence joins TRBV27 and TRBJ2-5; 7 nucleotides line up with TRBD1. The germline V gene has CDR1 MNHEY and CDR2 SMNVEV (reference sequence). V shed 3 bases, J shed 5 bases, and the junction held 3 bases outside the gene matches. The CDR3 contains 13 residues.

This clone showed up just a few times. This sequence joins TRBV20-1 and TRBJ2-1, with a weak D call TRBD1 (5 bases). Germline CDR1 and CDR2: DFQATT and SNEGSKA (reference sequence). With 3 bases removed from V and 2 bases from J, the gap between germline ends came to 14 bases. This CDR3 has 15 amino acids. CDR3 region: CSASVDSRAYNEQFF. The CDR3 DNA follows: TGCAGTGCTAGTGTAGACAGCCGGGCCTACAATGAGCAGTTCTTC.

V is TRBV5-4 and J is TRBJ2-5; D may be TRBD2 (6 bases). Germline values: CDR1 SGHNT, CDR2 YYREEE (reference sequence). This CDR3 spans 15 amino acids. Trimming cost V 2 bases and J 1 base, with 12 bases left between them. The CDR3, as DNA: TGTGCCAGCAGCTTAGCGGGCTTTGGCCAAGAGACCCAGTACTTC. Translated: CASSLAGFGQETQYF.